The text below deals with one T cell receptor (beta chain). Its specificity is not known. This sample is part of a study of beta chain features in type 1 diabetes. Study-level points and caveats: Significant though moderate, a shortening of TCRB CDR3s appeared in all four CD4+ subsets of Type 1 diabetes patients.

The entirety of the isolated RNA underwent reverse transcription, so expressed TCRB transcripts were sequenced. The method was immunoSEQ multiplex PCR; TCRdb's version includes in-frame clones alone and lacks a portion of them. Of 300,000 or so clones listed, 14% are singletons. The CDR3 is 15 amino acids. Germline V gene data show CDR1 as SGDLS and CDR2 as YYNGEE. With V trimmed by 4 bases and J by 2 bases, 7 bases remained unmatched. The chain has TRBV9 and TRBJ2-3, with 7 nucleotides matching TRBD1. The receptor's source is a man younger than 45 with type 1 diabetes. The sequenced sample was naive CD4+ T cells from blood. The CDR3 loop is CASSPTGQYTDTQYF. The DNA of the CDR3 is TGTGCCAGCAGCCCCACGGGACAGTACACAGATACGCAGTATTTT.